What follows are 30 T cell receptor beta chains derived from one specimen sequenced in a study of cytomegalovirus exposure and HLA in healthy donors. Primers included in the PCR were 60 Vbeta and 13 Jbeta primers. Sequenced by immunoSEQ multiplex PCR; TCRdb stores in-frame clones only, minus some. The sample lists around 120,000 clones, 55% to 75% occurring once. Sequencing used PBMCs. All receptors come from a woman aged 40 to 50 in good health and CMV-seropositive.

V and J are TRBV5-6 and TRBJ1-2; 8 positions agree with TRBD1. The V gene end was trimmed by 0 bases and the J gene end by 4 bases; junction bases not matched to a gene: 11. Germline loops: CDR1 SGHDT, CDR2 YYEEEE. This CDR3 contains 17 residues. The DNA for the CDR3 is TGTGCCAGCAGCTTGGGGCAGGGGGCCGGACGAGGCTATGGCTACACCTTC. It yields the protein CASSLGQGAGRGYGYTF.

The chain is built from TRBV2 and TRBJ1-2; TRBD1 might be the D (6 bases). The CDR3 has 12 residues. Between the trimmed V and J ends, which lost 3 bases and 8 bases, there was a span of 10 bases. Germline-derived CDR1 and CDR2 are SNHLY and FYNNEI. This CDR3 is CASSENREGYTF. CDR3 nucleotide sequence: TGTGCCAGCAGTGAGAACAGGGAAGGCTACACCTTC. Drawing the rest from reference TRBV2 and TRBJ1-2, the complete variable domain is EPEVTQTPSHQVTQMGQEVILRCVPISNHLYFYWYRQILGQKVEFLVSFYNNEISEKSEIFDDQFSVERPDGSNFTLKIRSTKLEDSAMYFCASSENREGYTFGSGTRLTVV.

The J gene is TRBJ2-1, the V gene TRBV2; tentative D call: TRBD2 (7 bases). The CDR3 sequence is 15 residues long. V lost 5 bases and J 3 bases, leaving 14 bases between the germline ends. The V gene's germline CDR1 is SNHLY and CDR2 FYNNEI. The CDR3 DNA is TGTGCCAGCAGTCAGAACAGGGAGGGCTACAATGAGCAGTTCTTC. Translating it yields CASSQNREGYNEQFF.

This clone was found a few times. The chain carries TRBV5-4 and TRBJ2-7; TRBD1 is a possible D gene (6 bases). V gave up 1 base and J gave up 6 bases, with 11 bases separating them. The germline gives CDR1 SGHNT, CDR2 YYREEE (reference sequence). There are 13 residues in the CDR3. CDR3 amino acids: CASSLTGQGEQYF. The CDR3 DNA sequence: TGTGCCAGCAGCTTGACAGGGCAAGGCGAGCAGTACTTC.

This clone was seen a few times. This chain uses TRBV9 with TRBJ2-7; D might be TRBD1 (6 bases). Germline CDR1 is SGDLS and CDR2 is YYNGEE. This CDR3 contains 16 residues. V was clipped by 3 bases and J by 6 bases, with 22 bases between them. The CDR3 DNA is TGTGCCAGCAGCGCCGGACGACAGAACCCAGGGGTCGAGCAGTACTTC. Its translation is CASSAGRQNPGVEQYF. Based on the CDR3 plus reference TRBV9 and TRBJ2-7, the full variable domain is DSGVTQTPKHLITATGQRVTLRCSPRSGDLSVYWYQQSLDQGLQFLIQYYNGEERAKGNILERFSAQQFPDLHSELNLSSLELGDSALYFCASSAGRQNPGVEQYFGPGTRLTVT.

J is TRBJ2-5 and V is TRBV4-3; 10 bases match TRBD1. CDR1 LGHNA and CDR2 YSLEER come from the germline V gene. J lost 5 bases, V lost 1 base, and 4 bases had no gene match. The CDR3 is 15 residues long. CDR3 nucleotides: TGCGCCAGCAGCCAAGGACAGGGGGCGCGGGAGACCCAGTACTTC. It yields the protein CASSQGQGARETQYF.

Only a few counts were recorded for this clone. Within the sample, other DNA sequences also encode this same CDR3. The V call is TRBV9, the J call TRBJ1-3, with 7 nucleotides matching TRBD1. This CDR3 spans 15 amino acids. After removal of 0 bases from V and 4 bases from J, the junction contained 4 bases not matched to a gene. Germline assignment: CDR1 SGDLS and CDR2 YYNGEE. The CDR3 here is CASSVGQGQGNTIYF. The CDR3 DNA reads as TGTGCCAGCAGCGTAGGGCAGGGACAGGGAAACACCATATATTTT.

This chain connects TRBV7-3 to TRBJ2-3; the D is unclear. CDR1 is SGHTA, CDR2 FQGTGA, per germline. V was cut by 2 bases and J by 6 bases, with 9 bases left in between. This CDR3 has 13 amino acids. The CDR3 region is CASSLGQTDTQYF. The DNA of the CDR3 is TGTGCCAGCAGCTTAGGGCAAACCGATACGCAGTATTTT.

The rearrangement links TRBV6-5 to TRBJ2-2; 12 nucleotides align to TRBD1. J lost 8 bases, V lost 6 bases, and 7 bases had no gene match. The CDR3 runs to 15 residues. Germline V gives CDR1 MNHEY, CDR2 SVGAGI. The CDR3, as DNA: TGTGCCAGCAGAAAGGGACAGGGGGCAGGGGGGGAGCTGTTTTTT. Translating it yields CASRKGQGAGGELFF.

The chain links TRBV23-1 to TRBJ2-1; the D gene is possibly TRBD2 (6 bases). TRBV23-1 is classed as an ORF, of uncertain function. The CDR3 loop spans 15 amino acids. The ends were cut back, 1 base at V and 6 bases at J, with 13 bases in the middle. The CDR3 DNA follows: TGCGCCAGCAGTCAATTGGCAGGGAGGCTCAATGAGCAGTTCTTC. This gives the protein CASSQLAGRLNEQFF.

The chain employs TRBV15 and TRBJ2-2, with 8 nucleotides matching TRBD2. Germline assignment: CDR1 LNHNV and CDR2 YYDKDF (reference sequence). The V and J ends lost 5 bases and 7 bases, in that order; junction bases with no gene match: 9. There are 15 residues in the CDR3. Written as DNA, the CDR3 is TGTGCCACCAGCCTAGCGGGCAATGGTAACGGGGAGCTGTTTTTT. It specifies CATSLAGNGNGELFF.

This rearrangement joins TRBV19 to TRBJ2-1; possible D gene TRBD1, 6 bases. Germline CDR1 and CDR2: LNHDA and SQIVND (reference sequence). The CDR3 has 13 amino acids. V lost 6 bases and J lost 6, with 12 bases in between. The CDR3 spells CASRTGPVNEQFF. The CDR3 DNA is TGTGCCAGTAGAACAGGGCCCGTCAATGAGCAGTTCTTC.

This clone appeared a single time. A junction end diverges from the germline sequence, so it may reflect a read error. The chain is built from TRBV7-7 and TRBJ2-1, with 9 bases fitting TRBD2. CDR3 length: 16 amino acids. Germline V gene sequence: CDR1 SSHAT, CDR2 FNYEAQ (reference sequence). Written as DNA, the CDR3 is TGTGCTAGCAGCTTACAAGCGGGGGGTACCTACAATGAGCAGTTCTTC. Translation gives CASSLQAGGTYNEQFF. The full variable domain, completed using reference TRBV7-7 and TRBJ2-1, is GAGVSQSPRYKVTKRGQDVTLRCDPISSHATLYWYQQALGQGPEFLTYFNYEAQPDKSGLPSDRFSAERPEGSISTLTIQRTEQRDSAMYRCASSLQAGGTYNEQFFGPGTRLTVL.

Written as DNA, the CDR3 is TGTGCCAGCAGCTCGACAGGGCGGCAAGCAGATACGCAGTATTTT. Translation gives CASSSTGRQADTQYF. The chain joins TRBV11-2 to TRBJ2-3; 7 positions match TRBD1. Looked up from germline, CDR1 is SGHAT and CDR2 is FQNNGV. The V segment lost 4 bases and the J segment 4 bases; nucleotides outside the gene matches: 8. The CDR3 contains 15 residues.

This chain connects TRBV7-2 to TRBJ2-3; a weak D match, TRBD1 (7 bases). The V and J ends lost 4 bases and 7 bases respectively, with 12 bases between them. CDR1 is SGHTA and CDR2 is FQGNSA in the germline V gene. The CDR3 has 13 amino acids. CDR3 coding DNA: TGTGCCAGCAGCTATCAGGGGGGAAATACGCAGTATTTT. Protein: CASSYQGGNTQYF. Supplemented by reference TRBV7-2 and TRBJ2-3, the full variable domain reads GAGVSQSPSNKVTEKGKDVELRCDPISGHTALYWYRQSLGQGLEFLIYFQGNSAPDKSGLPSDRFSAERTGGSVSTLTIQRTQQEDSAVYLCASSYQGGNTQYFGPGTRLTVL.

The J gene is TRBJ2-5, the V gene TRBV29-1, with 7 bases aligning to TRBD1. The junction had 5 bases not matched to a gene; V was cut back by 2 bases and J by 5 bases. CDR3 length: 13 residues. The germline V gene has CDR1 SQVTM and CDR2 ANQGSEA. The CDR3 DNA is TGCAGCGTTGAAACAGGGGTGTGGGAGACCCAGTACTTC. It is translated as CSVETGVWETQYF.

CDR3 bases: TGCGCCAGCAGGTGGACTAGCGGGAGCGTGGGAGAGACCCAGTACTTC. This sequence encodes CASRWTSGSVGETQYF. The V gene is TRBV5-1, the J gene TRBJ2-5; 13 nucleotides match TRBD2. The V gene end was trimmed by 5 bases and the J gene end by 4 bases; junction bases not matched to a gene: 8. This CDR3 has 16 residues. Germline CDR1 SGHRS, CDR2 YFSETQ.

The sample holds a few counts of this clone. The CDR3 sequence: CASSPLDSGSNQPQHF. In nucleotides, the CDR3 is TGTGCCAGCAGCCCCTTAGACTCCGGGAGCAATCAGCCCCAGCATTTT. The chain combines TRBV7-8 with TRBJ1-5, with D hard to call. This CDR3 contains 16 residues. Germline V gene sequence: CDR1 SGHVS, CDR2 FQNEAQ. V lost 5 bases and J 1 base, leaving 15 bases between the germline ends.

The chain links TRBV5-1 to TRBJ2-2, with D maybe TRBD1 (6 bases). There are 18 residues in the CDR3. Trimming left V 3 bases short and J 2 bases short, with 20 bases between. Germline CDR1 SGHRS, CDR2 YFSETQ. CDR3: CASSWTATRTQNTGELFF. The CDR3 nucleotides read TGCGCCAGCAGCTGGACAGCGACCAGAACCCAAAACACCGGGGAGCTGTTTTTT.

The DNA of the CDR3 is TGTGCCCGAGGGATGGGACAGGGTACGAGTGAGCAGTTCTTC. It yields the protein CARGMGQGTSEQFF. The rearrangement uses TRBV30 and TRBJ2-1, with 9 bases matching TRBD1. J gave up 9 bases and V 8 bases, and 14 bases lay outside the gene matches. The length of the CDR3 is 14 residues. CDR1 and CDR2 from the germline V gene are GTSNPN and SVGIG (reference sequence).

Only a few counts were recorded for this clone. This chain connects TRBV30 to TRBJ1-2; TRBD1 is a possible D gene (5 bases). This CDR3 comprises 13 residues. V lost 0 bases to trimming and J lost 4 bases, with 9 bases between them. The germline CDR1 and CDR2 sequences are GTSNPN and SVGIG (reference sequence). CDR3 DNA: TGTGCCTGGAGTGTATCGACAGCCTATGGCTACACCTTC. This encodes CAWSVSTAYGYTF.

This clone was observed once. CDR3 sequence (DNA): TGCGCCAGCAGCCAAGGTGCAATTCGCACGGCGGGGGGGAGCTCCTACAATGAGCAGTTCTTC. Its translation: CASSQGAIRTAGGSSYNEQFF. The chain is built from TRBV4-3 and TRBJ2-1, with 9 nucleotides matching TRBD2. CDR1 and CDR2 from the germline V gene are LGHNA and YSLEER. The V and J ends lost 1 base and 0 bases, in that order; junction bases with no gene match: 16. This CDR3 region has 21 residues.

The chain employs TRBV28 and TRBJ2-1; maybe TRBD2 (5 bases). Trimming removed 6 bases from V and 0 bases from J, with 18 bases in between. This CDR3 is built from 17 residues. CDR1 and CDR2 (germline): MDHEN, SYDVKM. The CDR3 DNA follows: TGTGCCAGCAGCCCGCCCGGGGATATCGTCTCCTACAATGAGCAGTTCTTC. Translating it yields CASSPPGDIVSYNEQFF.

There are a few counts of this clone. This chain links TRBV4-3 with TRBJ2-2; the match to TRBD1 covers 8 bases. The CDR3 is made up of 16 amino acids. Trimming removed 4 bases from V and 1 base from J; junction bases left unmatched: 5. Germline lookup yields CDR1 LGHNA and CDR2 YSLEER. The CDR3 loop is CASSLPGTGNTGELFF. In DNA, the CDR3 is TGCGCCAGCAGCCTCCCCGGGACAGGGAACACCGGGGAGCTGTTTTTT.

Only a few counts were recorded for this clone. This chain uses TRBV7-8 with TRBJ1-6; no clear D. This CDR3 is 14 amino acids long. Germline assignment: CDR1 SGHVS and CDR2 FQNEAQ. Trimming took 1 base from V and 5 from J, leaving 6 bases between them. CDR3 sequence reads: CASSLESNNSPLHF. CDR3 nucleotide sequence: TGTGCCAGCAGCTTAGAGAGCAATAATTCACCCCTCCACTTT. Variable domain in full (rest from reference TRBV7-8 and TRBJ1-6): GAGVSQSPRYKVAKRGQDVALRCDPISGHVSLFWYQQALGQGPEFLTYFQNEAQLDKSGLPSDRFFAERPEGSVSTLKIQRTQQEDSAVYLCASSLESNNSPLHFGNGTRLTVT.

As DNA, the CDR3 is TGCGCCAGCAGGCCTACAGGGTTGAACACTGAAGCTTTCTTT. This gives the protein CASRPTGLNTEAFF. V gene TRBV23-1 combines with J gene TRBJ1-1; D may be TRBD1 (6 bases). TRBV23-1 is an ORF; its function is uncertain. The CDR3 is 14 amino acids. The germline V and J ends were trimmed by 6 bases and 0 bases, with 11 bases remaining between them.

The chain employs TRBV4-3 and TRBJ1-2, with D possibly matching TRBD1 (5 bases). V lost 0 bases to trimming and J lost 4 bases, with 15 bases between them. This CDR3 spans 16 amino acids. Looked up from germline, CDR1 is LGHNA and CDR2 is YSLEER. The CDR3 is CASSQDIGGYGYGYTF. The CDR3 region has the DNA TGCGCCAGCAGCCAAGATATCGGGGGGTACGGCTATGGCTACACCTTC.

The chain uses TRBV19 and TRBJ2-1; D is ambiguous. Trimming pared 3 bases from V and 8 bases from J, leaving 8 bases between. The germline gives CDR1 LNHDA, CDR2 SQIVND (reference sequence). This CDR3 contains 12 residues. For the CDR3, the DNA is TGTGCCAGTAGTATTCGAGTGGATGAGCAGTTCTTC. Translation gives CASSIRVDEQFF.

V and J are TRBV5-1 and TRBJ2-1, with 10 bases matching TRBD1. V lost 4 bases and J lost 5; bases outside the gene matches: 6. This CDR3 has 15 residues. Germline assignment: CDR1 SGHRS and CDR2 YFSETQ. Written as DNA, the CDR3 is TGCGCCAGCAGCACCGGGACAGGGGCCCACAATGAGCAGTTCTTC. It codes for CASSTGTGAHNEQFF.

The CDR3 coding sequence is TGTGCCAGCAGCACACAGGGGGCAAGGGGCTACACCTTC. Amino acid sequence: CASSTQGARGYTF. The chain joins TRBV11-2 to TRBJ1-2, with 9 positions matching TRBD1. The CDR3 consists of 13 residues. Germline CDR1 and CDR2: SGHAT and FQNNGV. With V trimmed by 5 bases and J by 8 bases, 6 bases remained unmatched.